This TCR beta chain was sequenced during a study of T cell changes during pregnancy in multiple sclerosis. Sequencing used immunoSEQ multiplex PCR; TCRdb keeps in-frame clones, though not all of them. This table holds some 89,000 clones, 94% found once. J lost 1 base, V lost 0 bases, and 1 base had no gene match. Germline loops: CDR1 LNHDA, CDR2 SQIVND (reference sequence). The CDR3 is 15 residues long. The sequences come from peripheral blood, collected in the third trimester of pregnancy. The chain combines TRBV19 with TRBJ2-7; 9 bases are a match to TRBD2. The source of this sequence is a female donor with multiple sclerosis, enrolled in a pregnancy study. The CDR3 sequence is CASSIEAGGSYEQYF. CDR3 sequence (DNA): TGTGCCAGTAGTATAGAAGCGGGGGGTTCCTACGAGCAGTACTTC. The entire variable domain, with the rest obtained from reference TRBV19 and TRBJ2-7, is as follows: DGGITQSPKYLFRKEGQNVTLSCEQNLNHDAMYWYRQDPGQGLRLIYYSQIVNDFQKGDIAEGYSVSREKKESFPLTVTSAQKNPTAFYLCASSIEAGGSYEQYFGPGTRLTVT.